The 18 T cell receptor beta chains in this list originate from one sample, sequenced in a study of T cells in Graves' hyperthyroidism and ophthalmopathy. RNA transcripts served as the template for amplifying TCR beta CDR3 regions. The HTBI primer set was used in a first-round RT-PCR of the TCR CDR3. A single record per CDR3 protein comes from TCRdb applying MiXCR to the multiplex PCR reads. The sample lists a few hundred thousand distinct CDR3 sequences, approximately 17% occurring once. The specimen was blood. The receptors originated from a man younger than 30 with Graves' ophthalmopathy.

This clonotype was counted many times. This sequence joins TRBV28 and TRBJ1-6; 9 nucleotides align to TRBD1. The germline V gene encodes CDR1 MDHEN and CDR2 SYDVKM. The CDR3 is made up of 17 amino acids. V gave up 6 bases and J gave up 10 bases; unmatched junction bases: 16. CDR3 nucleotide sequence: TGTGCCAGCAGACAACGTTCCGGGACAGGGTTTTTGTCACCCCTCCACTTT. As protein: CASRQRSGTGFLSPLHF. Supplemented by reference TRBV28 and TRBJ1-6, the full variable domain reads DVKVTQSSRYLVKRTGEKVFLECVQDMDHENMFWYRQDPGLGLRLIYFSYDVKMKEKGDIPEGYSVSREKKERFSLILESASTNQTSMYLCASRQRSGTGFLSPLHFGNGTRLTVT.

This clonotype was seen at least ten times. In nucleotides, the CDR3 is TGTGCCAGCAGCCCCGGGACAGGCATCTCCTACGAGCAGTACTTC. This sequence encodes CASSPGTGISYEQYF. The V gene is TRBV7-2, the J gene TRBJ2-7, with TRBD1 matching 8 bases. Germline CDR1 and CDR2: SGHTA and FQGNSA. The trim removed 5 bases at V and 0 bases at J, leaving 6 bases unmatched. This CDR3 has 15 amino acids. Using reference TRBV7-2 and TRBJ2-7 for the parts outside the CDR3, the full variable domain is GAGVSQSPSNKVTEKGKDVELRCDPISGHTALYWYRQSLGQGLEFLIYFQGNSAPDKSGLPSDRFSAERTGGSVSTLTIQRTQQEDSAVYLCASSPGTGISYEQYFGPGTRLTVT.

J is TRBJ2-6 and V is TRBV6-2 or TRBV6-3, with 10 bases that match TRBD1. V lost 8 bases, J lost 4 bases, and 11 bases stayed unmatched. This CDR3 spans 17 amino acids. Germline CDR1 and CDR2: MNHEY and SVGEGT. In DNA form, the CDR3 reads TGTGCCAGCCGTTGGGACAGGGGAGCTCTGGGGGCCAACGTCCTGACTTTC. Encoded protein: CASRWDRGALGANVLTF.

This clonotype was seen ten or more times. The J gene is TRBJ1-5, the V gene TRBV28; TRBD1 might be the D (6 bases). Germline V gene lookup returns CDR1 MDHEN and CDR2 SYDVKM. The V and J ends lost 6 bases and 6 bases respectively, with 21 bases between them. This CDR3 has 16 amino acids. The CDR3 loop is CASRQGVDLRFQPQHF. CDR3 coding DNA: TGTGCCAGCAGACAGGGAGTAGATCTGAGATTTCAGCCCCAGCATTTT.

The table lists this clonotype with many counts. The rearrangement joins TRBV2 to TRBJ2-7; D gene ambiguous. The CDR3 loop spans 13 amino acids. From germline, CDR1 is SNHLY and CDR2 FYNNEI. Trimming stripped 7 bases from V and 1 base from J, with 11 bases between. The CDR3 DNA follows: TGTGCCAGCACGGGTAGGGCTTCCTACGAGCAGTACTTC. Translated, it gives CASTGRASYEQYF.

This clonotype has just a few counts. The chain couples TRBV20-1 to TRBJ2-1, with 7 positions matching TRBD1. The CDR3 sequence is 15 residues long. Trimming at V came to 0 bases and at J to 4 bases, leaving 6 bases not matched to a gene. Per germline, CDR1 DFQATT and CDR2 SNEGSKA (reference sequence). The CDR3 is CSARDTRGPYNEQFF. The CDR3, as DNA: TGCAGTGCTAGAGATACGAGGGGGCCATACAATGAGCAGTTCTTC.

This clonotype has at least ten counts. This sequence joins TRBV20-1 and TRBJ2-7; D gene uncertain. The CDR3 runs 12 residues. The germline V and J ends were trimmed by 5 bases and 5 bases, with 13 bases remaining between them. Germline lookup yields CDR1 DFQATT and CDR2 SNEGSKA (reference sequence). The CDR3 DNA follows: TGCAGTGCTGGCCCCCATTGGAACGAGCAGTACTTC. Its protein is CSAGPHWNEQYF.

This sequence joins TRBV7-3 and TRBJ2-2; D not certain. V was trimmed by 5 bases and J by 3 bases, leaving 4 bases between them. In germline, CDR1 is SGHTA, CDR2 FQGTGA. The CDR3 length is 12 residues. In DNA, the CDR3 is TGTGCCAGCAGCCCCCACACCGGGGAGCTGTTTTTT. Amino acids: CASSPHTGELFF.

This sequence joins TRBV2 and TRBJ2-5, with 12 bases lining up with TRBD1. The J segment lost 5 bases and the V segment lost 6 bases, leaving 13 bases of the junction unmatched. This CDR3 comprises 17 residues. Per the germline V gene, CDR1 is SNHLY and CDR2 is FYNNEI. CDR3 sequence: CASSAHRDRGLDETQYF. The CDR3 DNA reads TGTGCCAGCAGCGCCCACCGGGACAGGGGGCTTGATGAGACCCAGTACTTC.

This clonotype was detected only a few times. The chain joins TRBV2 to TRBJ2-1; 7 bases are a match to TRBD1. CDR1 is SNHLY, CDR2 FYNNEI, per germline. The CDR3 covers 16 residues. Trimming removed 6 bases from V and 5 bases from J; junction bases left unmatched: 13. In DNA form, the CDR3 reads TGTGCCAGCAGAGACAACAGGGGAAGTCGACACAATGAGCAGTTCTTC. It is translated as CASRDNRGSRHNEQFF.

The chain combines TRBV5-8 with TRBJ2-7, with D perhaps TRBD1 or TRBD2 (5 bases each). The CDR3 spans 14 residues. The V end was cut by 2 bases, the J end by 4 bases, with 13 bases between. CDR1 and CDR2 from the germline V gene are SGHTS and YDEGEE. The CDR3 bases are TGTGCCAGCAGCTTTGGTCGGGGCGGGTACGAGCAGTACTTC. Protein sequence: CASSFGRGGYEQYF.

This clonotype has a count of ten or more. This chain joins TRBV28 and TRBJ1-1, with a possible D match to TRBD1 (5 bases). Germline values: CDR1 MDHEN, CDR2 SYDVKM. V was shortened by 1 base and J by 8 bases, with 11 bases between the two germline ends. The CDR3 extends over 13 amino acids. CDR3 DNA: TGTGCCAGCAGTTTATTCGCAGGGCGGGAAGCTTTCTTT. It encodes CASSLFAGREAFF. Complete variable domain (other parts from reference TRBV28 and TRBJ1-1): DVKVTQSSRYLVKRTGEKVFLECVQDMDHENMFWYRQDPGLGLRLIYFSYDVKMKEKGDIPEGYSVSREKKERFSLILESASTNQTSMYLCASSLFAGREAFFGQGTRLTVV.

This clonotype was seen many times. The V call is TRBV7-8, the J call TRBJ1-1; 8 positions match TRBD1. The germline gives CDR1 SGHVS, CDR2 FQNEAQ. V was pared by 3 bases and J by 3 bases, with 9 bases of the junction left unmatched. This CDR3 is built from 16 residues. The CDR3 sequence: CASSFRTGSRDTEAFF. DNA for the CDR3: TGTGCCAGCAGCTTCCGGACAGGGAGTAGGGACACTGAAGCTTTCTTT.

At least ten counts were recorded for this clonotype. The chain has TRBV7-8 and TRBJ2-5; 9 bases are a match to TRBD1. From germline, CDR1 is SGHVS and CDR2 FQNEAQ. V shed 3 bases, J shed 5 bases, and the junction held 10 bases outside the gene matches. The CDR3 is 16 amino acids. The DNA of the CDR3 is TGTGCCAGCAGCTTTACCCCGGGACAGGGCGAGGAGACCCAGTACTTC. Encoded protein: CASSFTPGQGEETQYF.

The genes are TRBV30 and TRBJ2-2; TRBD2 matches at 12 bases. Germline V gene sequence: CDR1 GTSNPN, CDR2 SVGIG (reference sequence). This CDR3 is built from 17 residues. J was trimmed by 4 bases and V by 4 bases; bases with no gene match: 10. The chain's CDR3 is CAWTGGLAGVGTGELFF. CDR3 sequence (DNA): TGTGCCTGGACCGGGGGACTAGCGGGCGTAGGCACCGGGGAGCTGTTTTTT. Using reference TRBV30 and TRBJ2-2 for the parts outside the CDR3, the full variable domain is SQTIHQWPATLVQPVGSPLSLECTVEGTSNPNLYWYRQAAGRGLQLLFYSVGIGQISSEVPQNLSASRPQDRQFILSSKKLLLSDSGFYLCAWTGGLAGVGTGELFFGEGSRLTVL.

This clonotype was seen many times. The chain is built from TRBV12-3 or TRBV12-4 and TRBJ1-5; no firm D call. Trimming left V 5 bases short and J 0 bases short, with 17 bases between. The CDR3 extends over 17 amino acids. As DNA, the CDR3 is TGTGCCAGCAGTATGTCCCGCGGGATCAATAGCAATCAGCCCCAGCATTTT. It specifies CASSMSRGINSNQPQHF.

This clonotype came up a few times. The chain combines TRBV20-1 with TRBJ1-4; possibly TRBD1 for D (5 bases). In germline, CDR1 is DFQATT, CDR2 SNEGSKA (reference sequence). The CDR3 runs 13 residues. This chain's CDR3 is CGGGTSTNEKLFF. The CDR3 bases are TGCGGGGGGGGAACCTCAACTAATGAAAAACTGTTTTTT.

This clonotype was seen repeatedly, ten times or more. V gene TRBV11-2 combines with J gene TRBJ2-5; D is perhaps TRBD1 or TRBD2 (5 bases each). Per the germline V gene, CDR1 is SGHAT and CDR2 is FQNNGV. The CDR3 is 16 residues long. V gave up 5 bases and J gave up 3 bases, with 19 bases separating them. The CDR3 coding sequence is TGTGCCAGCAGCCCCCTACGGGACGCCGCAAAAGAGACCCAGTACTTC. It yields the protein CASSPLRDAAKETQYF.